The next 21 T cell receptor beta chains were all read from a single sample in a study of cytomegalovirus exposure and HLA in healthy donors. PCR involved 60 Vbeta and 13 Jbeta primers. TCRdb keeps only in-frame clones here, not all; method: immunoSEQ multiplex PCR. This table has about 140,000 clones, approximately 82% appearing once. Material: PBMCs. Every receptor here comes from a woman in her 40s in good health and CMV-seronegative.

The count of this clone is one. This chain connects TRBV7-2 to TRBJ2-7; a weak D match, TRBD2 (5 bases). CDR1 and CDR2 (germline): SGHTA, FQGNSA. The CDR3 consists of 14 residues. V dropped 5 bases and J dropped 4 bases, with 15 bases sitting between them. The CDR3 coding sequence is TGTGCCAGCAGCCCGAGCGGTTTCGGTTACGAGCAGTACTTC. It translates to CASSPSGFGYEQYF.

This clone was recorded once. This chain connects TRBV10-3 to TRBJ2-5; D may be TRBD2 (5 bases). With 8 bases removed from V and 5 bases from J, the gap between germline ends came to 21 bases. The CDR3 sequence is 15 residues long. From germline, CDR1 is ENHRY and CDR2 SYGVKD. For the CDR3, the DNA is TGTGCCATCGGGCAGAAGAAGTCCGCGGGTGAGACCCAGTACTTC. Its translation is CAIGQKKSAGETQYF.

V gene TRBV23-1 combines with J gene TRBJ1-4; TRBD1 aligns across 8 bases. TRBV23-1 is classed as an ORF, of uncertain function. The ends lost 2 bases at V and 7 bases at J; junction bases unmatched: 15. This CDR3 comprises 18 residues. The CDR3 loop is CASSQGGQGLLLGEKLFF. In DNA form, the CDR3 reads TGCGCCAGCAGTCAAGGAGGACAGGGTTTACTCCTAGGTGAAAAACTGTTTTTT.

Details on this clone: The junction departs from the called germline gene at one end, perhaps through a read error. The rearrangement joins TRBV7-9 to TRBJ2-7; D might be TRBD1 (6 bases). Germline CDR1 SEHNR, CDR2 FQNEAQ (reference sequence). The CDR3 has 16 amino acids. CDR3 nucleotides: TGTTCCAGCAGCTTGCGAGGTTCGACAGGCTCCTACGAGCAGTACTTC. Residues: CSSSLRGSTGSYEQYF.

The rearrangement links TRBV7-2 to TRBJ2-1, with 10 bases identical to TRBD2. This CDR3 is 16 amino acids long. Looked up from germline, CDR1 is SGHTA and CDR2 is FQGNSA. The trim removed 5 bases at V and 2 bases at J, leaving 6 bases unmatched. CDR3 loop: CASSPLGLAAYNEQFF. The CDR3 bases are TGTGCCAGCAGCCCGCTCGGACTAGCGGCCTACAATGAGCAGTTCTTC.

The CDR3 sequence is CASSQWQQGADGYTF. Written as DNA, the CDR3 is TGCGCCAGCAGTCAATGGCAACAGGGGGCAGATGGCTACACCTTC. The chain has TRBV23-1 and TRBJ1-2, with 9 bases fitting TRBD1. TRBV23-1 is noted as an ORF with a role that remains uncertain. The CDR3 length is 15 residues. The trim removed 1 base at V and 6 bases at J, leaving 6 bases unmatched.

CDR3 nucleotides: TGTGCCAGCAGTTACCCGGACAGGGGTCCTGGAAATGAGCAGTTCTTC. Protein product: CASSYPDRGPGNEQFF. The rearrangement links TRBV27 to TRBJ2-1; the match to TRBD1 covers 9 bases. The CDR3 has 16 amino acids. Germline CDR1 MNHEY, CDR2 SMNVEV (reference sequence). Germline trimming cut 4 bases from V and 7 bases from J; bases unmatched to any gene: 11.

This clone was counted only a few times. The chain couples TRBV6-5 to TRBJ2-1; tentative D call: TRBD1 (6 bases). With 3 bases removed from V and 15 bases from J, the gap between germline ends came to 18 bases. The CDR3 runs to 13 residues. CDR1 and CDR2 (germline): MNHEY, SVGAGI. The CDR3 DNA follows: TGTGCCAGCAGTTATAAAGAGCGGACAGAGACGTTCTTC. Protein product: CASSYKERTETFF.

The V gene is TRBV28, the J gene TRBJ2-5, with 16 bases identical to TRBD2. Gene TRBJ2-7 matches the end of the DNA better, so the J call may be wrong. Germline V gives CDR1 MDHEN, CDR2 SYDVKM. The CDR3 runs 20 residues. DNA for the CDR3: TGTGCCAGCAGTTCGTATCACTCCGGGACTAGCGGGAGGGCCGTCTACGAGCAGTACTTC. This gives the protein CASSSYHSGTSGRAVYEQYF.

The chain has TRBV4-1 and TRBJ2-1, with no clear D. Trimming took off 3 bases at V and 7 bases at J, with 10 bases between the two ends. Germline CDR1 MGHRA, CDR2 YSYEKL. The CDR3 extends over 13 amino acids. CDR3 region: CASSQPMRNEQFF. The CDR3 DNA is TGCGCCAGCAGCCAGCCTATGAGAAATGAGCAGTTCTTC.

This chain uses TRBV11-2 with TRBJ2-3, with D perhaps TRBD1 (6 bases). CDR1 and CDR2 (germline): SGHAT, FQNNGV. V was trimmed by 5 bases and J by 4 bases, leaving 13 bases between them. The CDR3 loop spans 14 amino acids. CDR3 protein: CASSPWTDPDTQYF. The CDR3 bases are TGTGCCAGCAGCCCCTGGACAGACCCAGATACGCAGTATTTT. Combining the CDR3 with reference TRBV11-2 and TRBJ2-3 gives the whole variable domain EAGVAQSPRYKIIEKRQSVAFWCNPISGHATLYWYQQILGQGPKLLIQFQNNGVVDDSQLPKDRFSAERLKGVDSTLKIQPAKLEDSAVYLCASSPWTDPDTQYFGPGTRLTVL.

V and J are TRBV5-3 and TRBJ1-5, with D perhaps TRBD1 (6 bases). TRBV5-3 has ORF status, its function being uncertain. The V end lost 8 bases, the J end lost 0 bases, and 21 bases lay between the germline ends. CDR3 length: 17 residues. CDR3 protein: CASNPSPGQYSNQPQHF. As DNA, the CDR3 is TGTGCCAGCAACCCATCCCCGGGACAATATAGCAATCAGCCCCAGCATTTT.

The chain combines TRBV29-1 with TRBJ2-7, with 7 nucleotides matching TRBD2. The CDR3 spans 13 residues. Per the germline V gene, CDR1 is SQVTM and CDR2 is ANQGSEA. The trim removed 7 bases at V and 2 bases at J, leaving 8 bases unmatched. The CDR3 coding sequence is TGCAGCGCGCAGGGAGGGTTGACCTACGAGCAGTACTTC. Encoded protein: CSAQGGLTYEQYF.

The chain carries TRBV27 and TRBJ2-7; TRBD2 is a possible D gene (6 bases). V shed 0 bases and J shed 0 bases, with 12 bases lying between them. Germline V gives CDR1 MNHEY, CDR2 SMNVEV (reference sequence). The CDR3 has 16 residues. The CDR3 DNA reads TGTGCCAGCAGTTTATCCTGGGGACTCCTCTCCTACGAGCAGTACTTC. Its translation is CASSLSWGLLSYEQYF.

The chain links TRBV6-4 to TRBJ1-1, with 8 nucleotides matching TRBD1. CDR3 size: 16 residues. The germline CDR1 and CDR2 sequences are MRHNA and SNTAGT. V shed 6 bases and J 0 bases; nucleotides not matched to a gene: 9. CDR3 bases: TGTGCCAGCAGGGTAGGACAGGGAGCCTTGAACACTGAAGCTTTCTTT. The encoded protein is CASRVGQGALNTEAFF.

The chain joins TRBV27 to TRBJ1-1; D ambiguous. The CDR3 consists of 11 residues. Trimming shortened V by 6 bases and J by 3 bases, and 5 bases separated the two germline ends. The germline gives CDR1 MNHEY, CDR2 SMNVEV (reference sequence). This CDR3 reads CASRSYTEAFF. The CDR3 DNA reads TGTGCCAGCAGGTCCTACACTGAAGCTTTCTTT.

This clone was observed a handful of times. The V gene is TRBV20-1, the J gene TRBJ2-3; TRBD1 aligns across 9 bases. The germline gives CDR1 DFQATT, CDR2 SNEGSKA (reference sequence). Trimming took 6 bases from V and 9 from J; bases not matched to a gene: 1. CDR3 length equals 10 residues. The CDR3 DNA reads as TGCAGTGCCGGACAGGGGACGCAGTATTTT. Amino acids: CSAGQGTQYF.

This chain uses TRBV28 with TRBJ2-1; D may be TRBD2 (6 bases). The CDR3 is 14 residues long. In germline, CDR1 is MDHEN, CDR2 SYDVKM. Trimming left V 8 bases short and J 0 bases short, with 11 bases between. The DNA of the CDR3 is TGTGCCAGCGACACTAGCTTCTCCTACAATGAGCAGTTCTTC. This codes for CASDTSFSYNEQFF.

J is TRBJ2-7 and V is TRBV5-4; D not resolved. Germline V gives CDR1 SGHNT, CDR2 YYREEE (reference sequence). This CDR3 has 11 residues. The V and J ends lost 3 bases and 4 bases respectively, with 5 bases between them. CDR3 coding DNA: TGTGCCAGCAGCTCCCAGTACGAGCAGTACTTC. Translating gives CASSSQYEQYF.

V gene TRBV7-9 combines with J gene TRBJ2-7; 7 positions match TRBD1. The germline V gene has CDR1 SEHNR and CDR2 FQNEAQ (reference sequence). This CDR3 has 12 residues. The V gene end was trimmed by 6 bases and the J gene end by 9 bases; junction bases not matched to a gene: 8. CDR3 sequence (DNA): TGTGCCAGCAGTCTGGACAGGACGAGGCAGTACTTC. Its protein product is CASSLDRTRQYF.

The chain carries TRBV4-3 and TRBJ2-1; 7 nucleotides line up with TRBD2. Germline-derived CDR1 and CDR2 are LGHNA and YSLEER. This CDR3 is built from 14 residues. V lost 3 bases and J lost 11; bases outside the gene matches: 10. The CDR3 loop reads CASSQEPSSGKQFF. CDR3 bases: TGCGCCAGCAGCCAGGAACCTTCTAGCGGAAAGCAGTTCTTC.